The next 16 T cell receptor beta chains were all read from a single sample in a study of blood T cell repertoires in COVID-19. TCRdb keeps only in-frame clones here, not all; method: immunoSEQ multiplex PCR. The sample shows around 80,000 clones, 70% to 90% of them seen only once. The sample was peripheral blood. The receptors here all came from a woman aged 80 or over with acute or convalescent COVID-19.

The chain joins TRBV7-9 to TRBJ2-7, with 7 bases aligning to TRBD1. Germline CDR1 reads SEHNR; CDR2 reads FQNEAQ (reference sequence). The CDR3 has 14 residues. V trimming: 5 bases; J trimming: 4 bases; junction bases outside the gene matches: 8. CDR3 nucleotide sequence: TGTGCCAGCAGCCGGGGACAGACTTCATACGAGCAGTACTTC. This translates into CASSRGQTSYEQYF.

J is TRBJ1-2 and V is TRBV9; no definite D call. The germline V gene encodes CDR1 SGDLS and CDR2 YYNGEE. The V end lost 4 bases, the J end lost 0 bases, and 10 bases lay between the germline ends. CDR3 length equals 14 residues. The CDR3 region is CASSPSQTNYGYTF. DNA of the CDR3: TGTGCCAGCAGCCCCTCGCAGACTAACTATGGCTACACCTTC.

CDR3: CAWSVGGGAVETQYF. As DNA, the CDR3 is TGTGCCTGGAGTGTAGGAGGGGGGGCCGTGGAGACCCAGTACTTC. The gene calls are TRBV30 and TRBJ2-5; a possible D gene is TRBD2 (7 bases). Germline V gene lookup returns CDR1 GTSNPN and CDR2 SVGIG (reference sequence). This CDR3 contains 15 residues. Deletions cut 0 bases from V and 5 bases from J, with 16 bases between.

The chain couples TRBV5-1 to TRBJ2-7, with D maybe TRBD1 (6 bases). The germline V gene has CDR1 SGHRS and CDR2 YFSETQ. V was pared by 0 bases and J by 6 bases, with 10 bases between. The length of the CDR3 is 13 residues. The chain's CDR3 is CASSLEGGSEQYF. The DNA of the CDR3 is TGCGCCAGCAGCTTGGAAGGGGGTAGCGAGCAGTACTTC.

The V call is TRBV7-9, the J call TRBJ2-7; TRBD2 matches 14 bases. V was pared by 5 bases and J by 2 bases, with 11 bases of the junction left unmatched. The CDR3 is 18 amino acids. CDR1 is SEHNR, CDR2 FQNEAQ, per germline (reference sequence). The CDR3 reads CASSPSGLAGARAYEQYF. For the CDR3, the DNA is TGTGCCAGCAGCCCCTCGGGACTAGCGGGAGCGCGAGCCTACGAGCAGTACTTC.

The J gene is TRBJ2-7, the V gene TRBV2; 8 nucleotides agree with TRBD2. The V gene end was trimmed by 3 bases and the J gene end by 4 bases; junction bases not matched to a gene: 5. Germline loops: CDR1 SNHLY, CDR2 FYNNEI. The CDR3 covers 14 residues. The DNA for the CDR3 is TGTGCCAGCAGTGAGGAGGCGGGAGGTTACGAGCAGTACTTC. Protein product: CASSEEAGGYEQYF.

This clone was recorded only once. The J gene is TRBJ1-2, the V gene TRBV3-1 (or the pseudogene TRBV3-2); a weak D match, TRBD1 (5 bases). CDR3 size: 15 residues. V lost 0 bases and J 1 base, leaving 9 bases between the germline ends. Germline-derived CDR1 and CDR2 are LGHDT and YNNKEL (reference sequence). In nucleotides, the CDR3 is TGTGCCAGCAGCCAAGAAGTGGGGGGTAACTATGGCTACACCTTC. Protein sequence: CASSQEVGGNYGYTF.

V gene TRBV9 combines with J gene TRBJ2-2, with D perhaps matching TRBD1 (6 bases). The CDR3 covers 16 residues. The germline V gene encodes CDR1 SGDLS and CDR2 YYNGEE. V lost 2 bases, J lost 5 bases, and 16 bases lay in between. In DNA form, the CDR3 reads TGTGCCAGCAGCGTCAGGGGTGGCGCTGGGACCGGGGAGCTGTTTTTT. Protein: CASSVRGGAGTGELFF.

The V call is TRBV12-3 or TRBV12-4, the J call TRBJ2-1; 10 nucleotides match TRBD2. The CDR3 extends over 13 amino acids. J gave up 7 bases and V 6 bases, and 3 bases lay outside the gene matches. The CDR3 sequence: CASRPSGGNEQFF. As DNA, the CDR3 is TGTGCCAGCAGGCCTAGCGGGGGAAATGAGCAGTTCTTC.

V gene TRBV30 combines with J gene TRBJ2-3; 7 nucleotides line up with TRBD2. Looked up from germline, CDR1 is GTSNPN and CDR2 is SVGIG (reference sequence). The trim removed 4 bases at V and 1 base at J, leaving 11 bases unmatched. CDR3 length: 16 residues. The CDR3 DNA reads TGTGCCTGGACCGCTCTCGAGCGGGGTCGCACAGATACGCAGTATTTT. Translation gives CAWTALERGRTDTQYF.

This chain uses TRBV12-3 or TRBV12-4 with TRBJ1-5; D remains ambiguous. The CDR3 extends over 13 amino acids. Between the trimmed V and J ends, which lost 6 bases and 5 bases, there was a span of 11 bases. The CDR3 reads CASRRTGYQPQHF. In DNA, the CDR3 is TGTGCCAGCAGGCGGACGGGGTATCAGCCCCAGCATTTT.

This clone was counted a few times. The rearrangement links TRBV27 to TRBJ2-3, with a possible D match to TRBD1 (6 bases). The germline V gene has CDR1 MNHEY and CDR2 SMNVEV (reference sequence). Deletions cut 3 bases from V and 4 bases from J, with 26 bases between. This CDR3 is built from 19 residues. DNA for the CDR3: TGTGCCAGCAGTTTCTTGGGGACACGAACCCCAAGAGGTGCAGATACGCAGTATTTT. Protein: CASSFLGTRTPRGADTQYF.

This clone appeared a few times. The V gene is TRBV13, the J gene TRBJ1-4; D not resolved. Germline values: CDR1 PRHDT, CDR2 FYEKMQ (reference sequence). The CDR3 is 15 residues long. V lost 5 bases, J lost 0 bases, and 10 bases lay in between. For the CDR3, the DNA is TGTGCCAGCAGCCCAGGCCGTACAACTAATGAAAAACTGTTTTTT. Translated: CASSPGRTTNEKLFF.

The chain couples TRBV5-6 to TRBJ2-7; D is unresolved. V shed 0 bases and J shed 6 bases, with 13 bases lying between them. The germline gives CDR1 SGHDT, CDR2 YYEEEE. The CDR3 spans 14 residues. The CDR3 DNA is TGTGCCAGCAGCTTGGACCATACATTTGGCGAGCAGTACTTC. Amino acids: CASSLDHTFGEQYF.

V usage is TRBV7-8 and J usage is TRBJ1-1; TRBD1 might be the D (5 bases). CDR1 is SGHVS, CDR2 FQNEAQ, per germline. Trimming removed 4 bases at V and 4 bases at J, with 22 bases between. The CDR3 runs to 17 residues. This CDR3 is CASSSPGTSGRVTEAFF. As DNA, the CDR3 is TGTGCCAGCAGCTCCCCCGGGACTAGCGGGAGAGTCACTGAAGCTTTCTTT.

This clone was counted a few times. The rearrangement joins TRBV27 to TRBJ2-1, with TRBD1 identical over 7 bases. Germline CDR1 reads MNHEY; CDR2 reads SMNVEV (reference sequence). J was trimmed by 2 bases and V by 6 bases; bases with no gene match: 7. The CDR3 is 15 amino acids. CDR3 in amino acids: CASSPGTAAYNEQFF. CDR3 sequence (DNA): TGTGCCAGCAGCCCGGGGACAGCAGCCTACAATGAGCAGTTCTTC.